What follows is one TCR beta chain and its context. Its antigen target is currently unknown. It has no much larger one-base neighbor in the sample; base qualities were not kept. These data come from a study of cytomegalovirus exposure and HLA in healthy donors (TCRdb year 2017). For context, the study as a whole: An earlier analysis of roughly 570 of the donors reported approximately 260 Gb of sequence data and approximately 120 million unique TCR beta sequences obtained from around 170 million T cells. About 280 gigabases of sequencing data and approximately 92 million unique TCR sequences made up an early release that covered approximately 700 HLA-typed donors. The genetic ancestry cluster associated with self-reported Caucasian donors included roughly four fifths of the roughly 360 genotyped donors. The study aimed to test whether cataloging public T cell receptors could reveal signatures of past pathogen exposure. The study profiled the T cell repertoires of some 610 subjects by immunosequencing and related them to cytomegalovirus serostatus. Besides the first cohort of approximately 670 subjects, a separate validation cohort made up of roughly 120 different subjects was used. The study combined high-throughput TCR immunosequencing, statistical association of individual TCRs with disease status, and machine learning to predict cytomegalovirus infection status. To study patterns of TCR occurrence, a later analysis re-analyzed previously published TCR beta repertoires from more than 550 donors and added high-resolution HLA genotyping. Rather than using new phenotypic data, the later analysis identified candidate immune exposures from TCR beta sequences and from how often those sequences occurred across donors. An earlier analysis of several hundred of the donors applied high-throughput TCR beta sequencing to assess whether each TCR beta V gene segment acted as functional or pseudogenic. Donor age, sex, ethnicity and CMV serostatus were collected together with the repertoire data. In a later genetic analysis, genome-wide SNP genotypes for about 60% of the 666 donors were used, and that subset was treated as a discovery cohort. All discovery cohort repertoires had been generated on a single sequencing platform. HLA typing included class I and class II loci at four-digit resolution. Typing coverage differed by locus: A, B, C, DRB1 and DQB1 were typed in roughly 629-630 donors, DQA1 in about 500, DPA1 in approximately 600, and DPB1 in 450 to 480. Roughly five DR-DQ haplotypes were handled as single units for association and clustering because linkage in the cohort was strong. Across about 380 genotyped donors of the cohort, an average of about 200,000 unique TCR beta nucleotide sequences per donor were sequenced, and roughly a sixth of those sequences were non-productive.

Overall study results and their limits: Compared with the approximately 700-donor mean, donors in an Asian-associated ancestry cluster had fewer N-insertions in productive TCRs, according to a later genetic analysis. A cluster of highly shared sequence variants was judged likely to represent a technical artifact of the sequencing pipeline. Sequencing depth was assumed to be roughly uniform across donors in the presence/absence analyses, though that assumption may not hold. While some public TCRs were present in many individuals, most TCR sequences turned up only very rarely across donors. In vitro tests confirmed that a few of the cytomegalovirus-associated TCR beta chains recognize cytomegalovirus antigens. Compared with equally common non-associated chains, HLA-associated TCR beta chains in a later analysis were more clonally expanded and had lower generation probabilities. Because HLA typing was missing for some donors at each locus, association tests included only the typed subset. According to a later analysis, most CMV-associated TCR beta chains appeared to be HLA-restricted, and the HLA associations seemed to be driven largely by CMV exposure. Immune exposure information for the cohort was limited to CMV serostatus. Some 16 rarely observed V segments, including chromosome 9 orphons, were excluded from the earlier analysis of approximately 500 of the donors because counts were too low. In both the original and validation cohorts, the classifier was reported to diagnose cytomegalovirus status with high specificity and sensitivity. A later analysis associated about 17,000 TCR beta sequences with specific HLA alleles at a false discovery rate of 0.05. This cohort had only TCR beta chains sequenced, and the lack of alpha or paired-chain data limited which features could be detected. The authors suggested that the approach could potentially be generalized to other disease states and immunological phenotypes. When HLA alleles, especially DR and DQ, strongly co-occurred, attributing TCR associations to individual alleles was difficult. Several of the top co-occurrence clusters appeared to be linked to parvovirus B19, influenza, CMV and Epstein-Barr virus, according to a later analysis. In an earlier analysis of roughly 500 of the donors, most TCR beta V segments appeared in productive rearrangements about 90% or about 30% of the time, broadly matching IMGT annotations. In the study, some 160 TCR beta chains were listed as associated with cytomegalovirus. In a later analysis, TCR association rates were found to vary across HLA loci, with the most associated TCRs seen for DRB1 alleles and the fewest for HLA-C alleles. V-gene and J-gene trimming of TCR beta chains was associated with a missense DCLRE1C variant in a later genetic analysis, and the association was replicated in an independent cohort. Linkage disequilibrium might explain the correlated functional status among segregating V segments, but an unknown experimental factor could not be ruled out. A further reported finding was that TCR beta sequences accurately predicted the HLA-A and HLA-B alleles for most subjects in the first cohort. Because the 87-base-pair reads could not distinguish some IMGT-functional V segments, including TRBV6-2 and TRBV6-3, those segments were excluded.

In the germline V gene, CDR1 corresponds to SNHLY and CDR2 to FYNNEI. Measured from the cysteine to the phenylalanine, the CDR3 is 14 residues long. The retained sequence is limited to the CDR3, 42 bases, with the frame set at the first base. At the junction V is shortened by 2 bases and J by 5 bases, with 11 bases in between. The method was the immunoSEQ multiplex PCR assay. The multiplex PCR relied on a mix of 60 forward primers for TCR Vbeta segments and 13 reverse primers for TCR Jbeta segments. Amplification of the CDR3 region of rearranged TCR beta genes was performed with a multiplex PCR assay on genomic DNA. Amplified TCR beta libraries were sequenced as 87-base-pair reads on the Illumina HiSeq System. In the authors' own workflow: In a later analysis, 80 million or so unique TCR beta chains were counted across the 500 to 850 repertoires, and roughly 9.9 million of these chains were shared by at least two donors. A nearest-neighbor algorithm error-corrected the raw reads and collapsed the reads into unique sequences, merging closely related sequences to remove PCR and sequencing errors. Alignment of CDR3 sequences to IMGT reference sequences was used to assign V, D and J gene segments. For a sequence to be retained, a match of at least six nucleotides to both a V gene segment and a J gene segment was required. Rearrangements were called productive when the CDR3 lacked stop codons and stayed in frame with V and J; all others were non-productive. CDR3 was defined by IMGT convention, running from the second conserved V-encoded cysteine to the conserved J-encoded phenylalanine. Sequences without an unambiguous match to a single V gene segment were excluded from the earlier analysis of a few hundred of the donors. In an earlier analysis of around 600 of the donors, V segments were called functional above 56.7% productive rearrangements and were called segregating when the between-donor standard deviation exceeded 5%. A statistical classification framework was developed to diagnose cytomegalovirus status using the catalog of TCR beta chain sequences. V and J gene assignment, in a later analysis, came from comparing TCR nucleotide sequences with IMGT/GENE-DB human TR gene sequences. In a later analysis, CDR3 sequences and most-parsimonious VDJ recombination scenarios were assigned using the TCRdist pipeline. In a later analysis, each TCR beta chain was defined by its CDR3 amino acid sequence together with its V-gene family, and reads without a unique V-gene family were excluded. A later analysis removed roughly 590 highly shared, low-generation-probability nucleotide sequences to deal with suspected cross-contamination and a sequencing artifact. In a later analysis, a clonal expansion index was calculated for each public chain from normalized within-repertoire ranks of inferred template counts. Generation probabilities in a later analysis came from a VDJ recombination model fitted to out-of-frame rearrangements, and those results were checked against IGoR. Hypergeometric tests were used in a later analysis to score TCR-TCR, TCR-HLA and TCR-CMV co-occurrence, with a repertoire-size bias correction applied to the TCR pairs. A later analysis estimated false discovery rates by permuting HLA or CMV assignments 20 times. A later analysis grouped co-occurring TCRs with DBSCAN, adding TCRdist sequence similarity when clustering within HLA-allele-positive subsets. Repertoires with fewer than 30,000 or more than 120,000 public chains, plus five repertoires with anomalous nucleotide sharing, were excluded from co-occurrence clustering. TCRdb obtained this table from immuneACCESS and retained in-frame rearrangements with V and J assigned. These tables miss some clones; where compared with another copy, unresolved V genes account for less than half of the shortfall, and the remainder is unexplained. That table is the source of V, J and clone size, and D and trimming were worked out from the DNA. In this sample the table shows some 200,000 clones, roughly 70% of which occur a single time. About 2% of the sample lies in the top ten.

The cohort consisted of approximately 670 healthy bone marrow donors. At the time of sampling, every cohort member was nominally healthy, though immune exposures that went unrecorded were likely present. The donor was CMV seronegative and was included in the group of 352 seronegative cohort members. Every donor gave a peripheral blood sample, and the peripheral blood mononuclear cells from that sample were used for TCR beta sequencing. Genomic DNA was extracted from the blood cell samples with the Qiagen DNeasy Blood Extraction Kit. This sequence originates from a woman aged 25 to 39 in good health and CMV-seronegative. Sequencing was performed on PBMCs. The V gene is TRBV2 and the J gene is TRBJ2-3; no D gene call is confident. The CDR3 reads CASSEYAVGDTQYF. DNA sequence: TGTGCCAGCAGTGAATATGCGGTTGGAGATACGCAGTATTTT. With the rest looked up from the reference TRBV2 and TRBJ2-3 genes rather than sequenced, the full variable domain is EPEVTQTPSHQVTQMGQEVILRCVPISNHLYFYWYRQILGQKVEFLVSFYNNEISEKSEIFDDQFSVERPDGSNFTLKIRSTKLEDSAMYFCASSEYAVGDTQYFGPGTRLTVL.